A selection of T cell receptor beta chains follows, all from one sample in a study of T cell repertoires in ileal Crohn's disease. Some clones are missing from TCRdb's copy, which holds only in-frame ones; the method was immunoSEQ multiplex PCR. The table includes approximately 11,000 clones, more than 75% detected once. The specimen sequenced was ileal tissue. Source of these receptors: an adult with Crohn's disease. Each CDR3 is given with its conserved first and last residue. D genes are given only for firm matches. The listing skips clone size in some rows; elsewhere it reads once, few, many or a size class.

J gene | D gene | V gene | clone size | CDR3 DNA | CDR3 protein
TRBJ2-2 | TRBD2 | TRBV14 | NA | TGTGCCAGCAGGTCTAGCGGGAGCTCCGGGGAGCTGTTTTTT | CASRSSGSSGELFF
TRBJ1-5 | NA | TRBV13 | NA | TGTGCCAGCAGCCGGGGCCACATTAGCAATCAGCCCCAGCATTTT | CASSRGHISNQPQHF
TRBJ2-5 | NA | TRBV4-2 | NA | TGTGCCAGCAGCGGGGGGGAGACCCAGTACTTC | CASSGGETQYF
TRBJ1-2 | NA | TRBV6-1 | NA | TGTGCCAGCAGTGAATGGGGTCTGGGCTTC | CASSEWGLGF
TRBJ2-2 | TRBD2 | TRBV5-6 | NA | TGTGCCAGCAGGGGACTAGCGGGAGGGCCAACCGGGGAGCTGTTTTTT | CASRGLAGGPTGELFF
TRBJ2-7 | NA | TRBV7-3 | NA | TGTGCCAGCAGCTTAAACAGACAGTCCTTGGAGCAGTACTTC | CASSLNRQSLEQYF
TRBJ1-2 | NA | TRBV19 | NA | TGTGCCAGTAGTATGGGGGGTCCCTATGGCTACACCTTC | CASSMGGPYGYTF
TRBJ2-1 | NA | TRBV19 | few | TGTGCCAGTAGTATTAGTTACAATGAGCAGTTCTTC | CASSISYNEQFF
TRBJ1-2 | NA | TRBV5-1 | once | TGCGCCAGCAGCTTGGGCCTTCGGACAGATTTTAACTATGGCTACACCTTC | CASSLGLRTDFNYGYTF
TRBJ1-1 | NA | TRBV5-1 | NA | TGCGCCAGCAGCTTGGTGGGGGCTTCAGGGAACACTGAAGCTTTCTTT | CASSLVGASGNTEAFF
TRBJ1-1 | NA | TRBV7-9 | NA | TGTGCCAGCAGCCGCGGGAAGACTGAAGCTTTCTTT | CASSRGKTEAFF
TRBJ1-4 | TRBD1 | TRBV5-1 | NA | TGCGCCAGCAGCTCAGGACAGGGACTTTATAATGAAAAACTGTTTTTT | CASSSGQGLYNEKLFF
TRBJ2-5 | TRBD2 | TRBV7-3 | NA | TGTGCCAGCAGCTTATTTGGGACTAGCGCCTCAAGTGGAACGGAGACCCAGTACTTC | CASSLFGTSASSGTETQYF
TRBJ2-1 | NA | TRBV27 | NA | TGTGCCAGCACCTTATCCCCATTGGGCACCAGCGCGAGCTCCTACAATGAGCAGTTCTTC | CASTLSPLGTSASSYNEQFF
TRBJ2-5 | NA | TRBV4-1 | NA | TGCGCCAGCAGCCAAGAGACAGGGACTCAAGAGACCCAGTACTTC | CASSQETGTQETQYF
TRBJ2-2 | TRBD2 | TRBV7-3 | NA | TGTGCCAGCAGCTTGCAAGCGGGAAACACCGGGGAGCTGTTTTTT | CASSLQAGNTGELFF
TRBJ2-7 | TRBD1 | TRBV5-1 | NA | TGCGCCAGCACCCCGACAGGGGGGGCCTACGAGCAGTACTTC | CASTPTGGAYEQYF
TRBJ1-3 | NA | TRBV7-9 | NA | TGTGCCAGCAGCTCCTTCCAAGGCGCGGAGGGAAACACCATATATTTT | CASSSFQGAEGNTIYF
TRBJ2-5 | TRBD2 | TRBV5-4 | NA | TGTGCCAGCAGCTTGCCGGGAGGGCAAGAGACCCAGTACTTC | CASSLPGGQETQYF
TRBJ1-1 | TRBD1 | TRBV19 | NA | TGTGCCAGTAGTATGCCACAGGGGGCCACTGAAGCTTTCTTT | CASSMPQGATEAFF
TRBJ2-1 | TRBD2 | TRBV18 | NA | TGTGCCAGCTCAGGAGCGGGAGAAGAGGATGAGCAGTTCTTC | CASSGAGEEDEQFF
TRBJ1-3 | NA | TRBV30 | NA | TGTGCCTGGAGTAGACAGCTGGGAAACACCATATATTTT | CAWSRQLGNTIYF
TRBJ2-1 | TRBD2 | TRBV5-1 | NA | TGCGCCAGCAGCTTGGGGGGACTAGCGGGCGGATACAATGAGCAGTTCTTC | CASSLGGLAGGYNEQFF
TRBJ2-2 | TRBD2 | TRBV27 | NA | TGTGCCAGCAGTTGGGGAGGGAGTGGCGGGGAGCTGTTTTTT | CASSWGGSGGELFF
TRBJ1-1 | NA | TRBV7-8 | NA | TGTGCCAGCACCTTATTGAGCGGGACTGAAGCTTTCTTT | CASTLLSGTEAFF
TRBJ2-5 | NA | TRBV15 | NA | TGTGCCACCAGCAGAGATCCGGGGTACCAAGAGACCCAGTACTTC | CATSRDPGYQETQYF
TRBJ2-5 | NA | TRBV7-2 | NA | TGTGCCAGCAGCTTTCCGGGACAACCGTACCAAGAGACCCAGTACTTC | CASSFPGQPYQETQYF